A single sample gave rise to the 21 T cell receptor beta chains below, sequenced in a study of Graves' ophthalmopathy and Graves' hyperthyroidism (dated by TCRdb to 2017 to 2018). For sequencing, an Illumina HiSeq 2000 was employed. TCR beta CDR3 regions were amplified from RNA transcripts for repertoire sequencing. HTBI primers and the Qiagen OneStep RT-PCR kit were used in a first-round RT-PCR, which was followed by a second-round multiplex PCR, size selection and purification. TCRdb reanalyzed the raw reads on its own, using fastp at Q25 for trimming and MiXCR for clone calling, and kept in-frame beta chains. Rows are combined by CDR3 protein, so each entry shows the most common genes and DNA. The sample data list 560,000 or so distinct CDR3 sequences, and approximately 35% of these were observed just once. Clones ranked in the top ten supply over 3.5% of the sample. Sequenced material: peripheral blood or thyroid tissue (not recorded which). The source of these receptors is an adult man with Graves' hyperthyroidism.

This clonotype showed up many times. The rearrangement joins TRBV5-8 to TRBJ2-5; a weak D match, TRBD2 (5 bases). Germline V gene sequence: CDR1 SGHTS, CDR2 YDEGEE. Deletions cut 4 bases from V and 5 bases from J, with 21 bases between. The CDR3 sequence is 16 residues long. In DNA, the CDR3 is TGTGCCAGCAGCCGAGGGTCCTCCATTTCGTACGAGACCCAGTACTTC. Its protein product is CASSRGSSISYETQYF. Filled out from reference TRBV5-8 and TRBJ2-5, the complete variable domain reads EAGVTQSPTHLIKTRGQQATLRCSPISGHTSVYWYQQALGLGLQFLLWYDEGEERNRGNFPPRFSGRQFPNYSSELNVNALELEDSALYLCASSRGSSISYETQYFGPGTRLLVL.

This clonotype was seen a few times. V and J are TRBV29-1 and TRBJ1-3; 9 bases align to TRBD1. Trimming cost V 4 bases and J 2 bases; bases outside gene matches: 3. The CDR3 consists of 14 residues. Per germline, CDR1 SQVTM and CDR2 ANQGSEA. In nucleotides, the CDR3 is TGCAGCGTTGTGACAGGGGGTCCTGGAAACACCATATATTTT. Protein sequence: CSVVTGGPGNTIYF. The entire variable domain, with the rest obtained from reference TRBV29-1 and TRBJ1-3, is as follows: SAVISQKPSRDICQRGTSLTIQCQVDSQVTMMFWYRQQPGQSLTLIATANQGSEATYESGFVIDKFPISRPNLTFSTLTVSNMSPEDSSIYLCSVVTGGPGNTIYFGEGSWLTVV.

This clonotype was counted between two and nine times. V gene TRBV7-9 combines with J gene TRBJ2-1, with 7 bases fitting TRBD2. V lost 6 bases and J lost 5; bases outside the gene matches: 4. CDR1 and CDR2 from the germline V gene are SEHNR and FQNEAQ (reference sequence). The CDR3 has 13 amino acids. The CDR3 DNA reads as TGTGCCAGCAGATCTAGCGGAAACAATGAGCAGTTCTTC. Protein sequence: CASRSSGNNEQFF.

This clonotype was recorded a few times. The chain links TRBV3-1 to TRBJ1-1, with D possibly TRBD1 on 6 matching bases. The CDR3 runs to 14 residues. Per germline, CDR1 LGHDT and CDR2 YNNKEL (reference sequence). The ends were cut back, 1 base at V and 1 base at J, with 7 bases in the middle. The CDR3 spells CASSQGQENTEAFF. For the CDR3, the DNA is TGTGCCAGCAGCCAAGGACAGGAGAACACTGAAGCTTTCTTT.

The chain combines TRBV28 with TRBJ1-1, with a tentative D call TRBD1 (5 bases). The CDR3 runs to 13 residues. Germline lookup yields CDR1 MDHEN and CDR2 SYDVKM. The V end lost 6 bases, the J end lost 6 bases, and 14 bases lay between the germline ends. The CDR3 DNA follows: TGTGCCAGCAGCGAAGACAGACGCCCTGAAGCTTTCTTT. It is translated as CASSEDRRPEAFF.

The chain uses TRBV29-1 and TRBJ2-5, with D uncertain. Deletions cut 7 bases from V and 9 bases from J, with 9 bases between. CDR3 length: 9 amino acids. Germline V CDR1 and CDR2: SQVTM, ANQGSEA. The CDR3 loop reads CSALEPQYF. Written as DNA, the CDR3 is TGCAGCGCCCTCGAGCCCCAGTACTTC.

This clonotype was detected only a few times. The rearrangement uses TRBV7-9 and TRBJ1-1; 7 bases map to TRBD1. The germline gives CDR1 SEHNR, CDR2 FQNEAQ (reference sequence). The trim removed 7 bases at V and 1 base at J, leaving 6 bases unmatched. The CDR3 totals 14 residues. CDR3 loop: CASKTGDPNTEAFF. DNA of the CDR3: TGTGCCAGCAAAACAGGGGACCCGAACACTGAAGCTTTCTTT.

This clonotype was seen ten or more times. The CDR3 nucleotides are TGTGCCAGCAGTACCACAAGTACAAATGAAAAACTGTTTTTT. Encoded protein: CASSTTSTNEKLFF. The chain has TRBV12-3 or TRBV12-4 and TRBJ1-4, with no clear D. The ends were cut back, 5 bases at V and 5 bases at J, with 12 bases in the middle. The CDR3 extends over 14 amino acids.

This chain joins TRBV5-1 and TRBJ1-5; 11 bases map to TRBD1. V lost 1 base and J lost 6; bases outside the gene matches: 6. This CDR3 spans 16 amino acids. Per germline, CDR1 SGHRS and CDR2 YFSETQ. The CDR3 DNA sequence: TGCGCCAGCAGCTTGCGTGGGACAGGGGGAATTCAGCCCCAGCATTTT. It yields the protein CASSLRGTGGIQPQHF.

This clonotype was recorded many times. The V and J genes are TRBV19 and TRBJ2-5, with D perhaps TRBD2 (7 bases). The CDR3 sequence is 13 residues long. Trimming shortened V by 6 bases and J by 4 bases, and 12 bases separated the two germline ends. CDR1 LNHDA and CDR2 SQIVND come from the germline V gene (reference sequence). The CDR3 loop is CASRTGGGETQYF. The CDR3 coding sequence is TGTGCCAGTAGAACGGGGGGCGGAGAGACCCAGTACTTC. Looking up the rest from reference TRBV19 and TRBJ2-5 gives the full variable domain: DGGITQSPKYLFRKEGQNVTLSCEQNLNHDAMYWYRQDPGQGLRLIYYSQIVNDFQKGDIAEGYSVSREKKESFPLTVTSAQKNPTAFYLCASRTGGGETQYFGPGTRLLVL.

This sequence joins TRBV7-3 and TRBJ2-7; 10 bases are shared with TRBD1. Germline CDR1 and CDR2: SGHTA and FQGTGA. This CDR3 spans 16 amino acids. V lost 5 bases to trimming and J lost 4 bases; unmatched junction nucleotides: 11. The CDR3 protein is CASSPRQGAKAYEQYF. The CDR3 DNA sequence: TGTGCCAGCAGCCCCAGACAGGGGGCTAAGGCTTACGAGCAGTACTTC.

This clonotype was counted at least ten times. This chain links TRBV24-1 with TRBJ1-2, with D possibly TRBD1 on 5 matching bases. This CDR3 has 14 residues. Germline CDR1 KGHDR, CDR2 SFDVKD. V dropped 4 bases and J dropped 8 bases, with 16 bases sitting between them. The DNA for the CDR3 is TGTGCCACCAGTGAGCCCGGGACCGACAAAGGCTACACCTTC. This gives the protein CATSEPGTDKGYTF.

This clonotype appeared many times. This sequence joins TRBV19 and TRBJ2-7, with 9 bases that match TRBD1. CDR3 length equals 15 residues. V lost 5 bases and J lost 2; bases outside the gene matches: 7. CDR1 is LNHDA, CDR2 SQIVND, per germline (reference sequence). The CDR3 region has the DNA TGTGCCAGTAGTTCCGGGACAGGGTTTCCCTACGAGCAGTACTTC. Its protein product is CASSSGTGFPYEQYF.

This clonotype came up many times. The chain is built from TRBV3-1 and TRBJ1-2; the D is unclear. Trimming left V 4 bases short and J 5 bases short, with 11 bases between. Per the germline V gene, CDR1 is LGHDT and CDR2 is YNNKEL (reference sequence). The CDR3 sequence is 13 residues long. In nucleotides, the CDR3 is TGTGCCAGCAGCCGAAGTACAACTTATGGCTACACCTTC. Translated, it gives CASSRSTTYGYTF.

The V gene is TRBV7-9, the J gene TRBJ1-6; no reliable D call. The V end lost 4 bases, the J end lost 3 bases, and 13 bases lay between the germline ends. The CDR3 is made up of 16 amino acids. CDR1 and CDR2 from the germline V gene are SEHNR and FQNEAQ (reference sequence). The CDR3 DNA reads as TGTGCCAGCAGCTCAGTCAGAGGGCGCTATAATTCACCCCTCCACTTT. It codes for CASSSVRGRYNSPLHF.

This clonotype appeared a single time. The chain carries TRBV20-1 and TRBJ1-1; D possibly corresponds to TRBD1 (5 bases). V was clipped by 0 bases and J by 7 bases, with 12 bases between them. This CDR3 comprises 13 residues. Germline V gene data show CDR1 as DFQATT and CDR2 as SNEGSKA (reference sequence). Here the CDR3 DNA reads TGCAGTGCTAGAGATCGGGGGGGACGTGAAGCTTTCTTT. Translating gives CSARDRGGREAFF.

This clonotype was counted only a few times. CDR3 sequence reads: CASRAGGTPYEQYF. The CDR3 DNA reads as TGTGCCAGCAGGGCCGGTGGCACCCCGTACGAGCAGTACTTC. V is TRBV6-1 and J is TRBJ2-7; D is ambiguous. Germline V gene lookup returns CDR1 MNHNS and CDR2 SASEGT. Trimming removed 6 bases at V and 4 bases at J, with 16 bases between. The CDR3 consists of 14 residues.

This clonotype was counted a few times. The chain has TRBV2 and TRBJ2-7; tentatively, D is TRBD2 (6 bases). Between the trimmed V and J ends, which lost 6 bases and 12 bases, there was a span of 18 bases. The CDR3 consists of 12 residues. Germline assignment: CDR1 SNHLY and CDR2 FYNNEI. The CDR3 is CASSSGSLEPYF. CDR3 DNA: TGTGCCAGCAGCAGCGGGTCCCTAGAACCGTACTTC.

This clonotype was detected ten times or more. This chain joins TRBV7-2 and TRBJ2-7; 8 nucleotides line up with TRBD2. This CDR3 is 14 amino acids long. V trimming: 7 bases; J trimming: 3 bases; junction bases outside the gene matches: 8. Per the germline V gene, CDR1 is SGHTA and CDR2 is FQGNSA. CDR3 sequence (DNA): TGTGCCAGCACCCGCAGCGGGAGAAACTACGAGCAGTACTTC. Translated, it gives CASTRSGRNYEQYF.

This clonotype was detected a few times. This sequence joins TRBV28 and TRBJ1-1; a weak D match, TRBD1 (5 bases). Trimming stripped 7 bases from V and 6 bases from J, with 15 bases between. CDR3 length: 13 amino acids. Germline lookup yields CDR1 MDHEN and CDR2 SYDVKM. The CDR3 loop is CASIASGGAEAFF. The CDR3 DNA reads TGTGCCAGCATCGCGAGCGGGGGGGCTGAAGCTTTCTTT. The variable domain in full, with the rest retrieved from reference TRBV28 and TRBJ1-1, is DVKVTQSSRYLVKRTGEKVFLECVQDMDHENMFWYRQDPGLGLRLIYFSYDVKMKEKGDIPEGYSVSREKKERFSLILESASTNQTSMYLCASIASGGAEAFFGQGTRLTVV.

V usage is TRBV7-2 and J usage is TRBJ2-5; TRBD2 aligns across 10 bases. This CDR3 comprises 15 residues. V was pared by 3 bases and J by 5 bases, with 6 bases of the junction left unmatched. Germline V gene lookup returns CDR1 SGHTA and CDR2 FQGNSA. Here the CDR3 reads CASSLYLAGVETQYF. Here the CDR3 DNA reads TGTGCCAGCAGCTTGTATCTAGCGGGAGTTGAGACCCAGTACTTC.